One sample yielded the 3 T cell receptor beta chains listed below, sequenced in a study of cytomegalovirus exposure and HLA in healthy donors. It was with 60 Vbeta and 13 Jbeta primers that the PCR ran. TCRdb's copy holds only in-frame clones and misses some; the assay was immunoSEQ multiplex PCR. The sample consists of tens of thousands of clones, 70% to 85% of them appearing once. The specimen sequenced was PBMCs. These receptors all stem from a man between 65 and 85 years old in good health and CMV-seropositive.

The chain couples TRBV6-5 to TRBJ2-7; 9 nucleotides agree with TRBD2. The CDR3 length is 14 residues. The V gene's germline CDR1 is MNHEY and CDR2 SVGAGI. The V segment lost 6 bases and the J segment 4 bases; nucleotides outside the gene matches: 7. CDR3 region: CASSLVSGRYEQYF. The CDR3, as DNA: TGTGCCAGCAGCCTCGTTAGCGGGAGATACGAGCAGTACTTC.

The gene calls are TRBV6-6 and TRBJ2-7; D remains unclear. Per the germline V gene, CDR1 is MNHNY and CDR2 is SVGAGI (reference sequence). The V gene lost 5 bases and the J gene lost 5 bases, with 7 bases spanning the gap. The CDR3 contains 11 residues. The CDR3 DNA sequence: TGTGCCAGCAGTCACACCCACGAGCAGTACTTC. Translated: CASSHTHEQYF.

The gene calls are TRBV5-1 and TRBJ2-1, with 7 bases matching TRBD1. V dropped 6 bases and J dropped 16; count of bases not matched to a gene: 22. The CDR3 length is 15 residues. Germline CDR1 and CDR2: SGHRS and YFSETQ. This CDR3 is CASKQDQSTGARSFF. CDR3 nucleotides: TGCGCCAGCAAACAGGACCAATCTACAGGGGCCCGGTCATTCTTC. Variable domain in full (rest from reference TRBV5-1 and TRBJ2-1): KAGVTQTPRYLIKTRGQQVTLSCSPISGHRSVSWYQQTPGQGLQFLFEYFSETQRNKGNFPGRFSGRQFSNSRSEMNVSTLELGDSALYLCASKQDQSTGARSFFGPGTRLTVL.